A selection of T cell receptor beta chains follows, all from one sample in a study of blood T cell repertoires in COVID-19. Profiling relied on immunoSEQ multiplex PCR, and the TCRdb table lists in-frame clones only, not all of them. The sample consists of about 250,000 clones, about 90% of them appearing once. Sequencing was done on a sample of peripheral blood. The receptors come from a woman aged 55-75 years with COVID-19, enrolled during active disease. The CDR3 runs from the conserved cysteine through the conserved F or W. A D gene is named only where the DNA matches it firmly. The listing skips clone size in some rows; elsewhere it reads once, few, many or a size class.

size: -
J: TRBJ1-1
V: TRBV6-1
D: TRBD1
CDR3: CASSEYTGADTEAFF
DNA: TGTGCCAGCAGTGAATATACAGGGGCGGACACTGAAGCTTTCTTT

size: -
J: TRBJ2-6
V: TRBV5-4
D: TRBD2
CDR3: CASSLPLAGGDSGANVLTF
DNA: TGTGCCAGCAGCTTACCCTTAGCGGGGGGCGACTCTGGGGCCAACGTCCTGACTTTC

size: -
J: TRBJ2-1
V: TRBV7-2
D: -
CDR3: CASSLTRNNEQFF
DNA: TGTGCCAGCAGCTTGACGCGGAACAATGAGCAGTTCTTC

size: -
J: TRBJ1-1
V: TRBV12-3/TRBV12-4
D: -
CDR3: CASSSLTEAFF
DNA: TGTGCCAGCAGTTCCCTGACTGAAGCTTTCTTT

size: -
J: TRBJ2-1
V: TRBV3-1/TRBV3-2
D: -
CDR3: CASSRPGYNEQFF
DNA: TGTGCCAGCAGCCGGCCAGGGTACAATGAGCAGTTCTTC

size: -
J: TRBJ1-4
V: TRBV18
D: -
CDR3: CASSPAAHNEKLFF
DNA: TGTGCCAGCTCACCGGCTGCCCATAATGAAAAACTGTTTTTT

size: -
J: TRBJ2-2
V: TRBV27
D: -
CDR3: CASSLRTGELFF
DNA: TGTGCCAGCAGTTTGCGCACCGGGGAGCTGTTTTTT

size: -
J: TRBJ2-5
V: TRBV7-2
D: -
CDR3: CASSPGGQDVETQYF
DNA: TGTGCCAGCAGCCCGGGGGGACAGGACGTGGAGACCCAGTACTTC

size: -
J: TRBJ2-7
V: TRBV13
D: -
CDR3: CASSSPRGYEQYF
DNA: TGTGCCAGCAGCTCACCTAGGGGATACGAGCAGTACTTC

size: -
J: TRBJ1-5
V: TRBV3-1/TRBV3-2
D: -
CDR3: CASSQEGGNQPQHF
DNA: TGTGCCAGCAGCCAAGAAGGCGGGAATCAGCCCCAGCATTTT

size: -
J: TRBJ2-7
V: TRBV19
D: -
CDR3: CASSAVQGNYEQYF
DNA: TGTGCCAGTAGTGCCGTCCAGGGTAACTACGAGCAGTACTTC

size: -
J: TRBJ1-2
V: TRBV25-1
D: -
CDR3: CASSEGGNYGYTF
DNA: TGTGCCAGCAGTGAAGGGGGCAACTATGGCTACACCTTC

size: -
J: TRBJ1-2
V: TRBV15
D: -
CDR3: CATSRNTGQVYGYTF
DNA: TGTGCCACCAGCAGAAATACGGGACAAGTCTATGGCTACACCTTC

size: -
J: TRBJ1-6
V: TRBV3-1/TRBV3-2
D: -
CDR3: CASSLDTSGPLHF
DNA: TGTGCCAGCAGCTTGGACACCTCCGGGCCCCTCCACTTT

size: -
J: TRBJ2-5
V: TRBV10-3
D: -
CDR3: CATRGSQETQYF
DNA: TGTGCAACACGCGGTTCACAAGAGACCCAGTACTTC

size: -
J: TRBJ2-1
V: TRBV7-2
D: TRBD2
CDR3: CASSLYGGTRDNYEQFF
DNA: TGTGCCAGCAGCTTATATGGGGGGACTAGGGACAATTATGAGCAGTTCTTC

size: -
J: TRBJ2-5
V: TRBV5-5
D: -
CDR3: CASSAGGGGGETQYF
DNA: TGTGCCAGCAGCGCAGGGGGCGGGGGAGGAGAGACCCAGTACTTC

size: -
J: TRBJ2-5
V: TRBV4-2
D: TRBD2
CDR3: CASSQDYGGLAGGLRKTQYF
DNA: TGTGCCAGCAGCCAAGATTACGGCGGACTAGCGGGGGGGCTGCGTAAGACCCAGTACTTC

size: few
J: TRBJ1-4
V: TRBV6-5
D: -
CDR3: CASRSTGLNEKLFF
DNA: TGTGCCAGCAGAAGTACAGGCCTTAATGAAAAACTGTTTTTT

size: -
J: TRBJ1-3
V: TRBV5-5
D: -
CDR3: CASSFDGGLLSGNTIYF
DNA: TGTGCCAGCAGCTTCGACGGCGGTCTTCTCTCTGGAAACACCATATATTTT

size: -
J: TRBJ1-6
V: TRBV3-1/TRBV3-2
D: TRBD1
CDR3: CASSQRRTGVNSYNSPLHF
DNA: TGTGCCAGCAGCCAACGCCGGACAGGGGTAAACTCCTATAATTCACCCCTCCACTTT

size: -
J: TRBJ1-2
V: TRBV9
D: -
CDR3: CASNPAGRRYGYTF
DNA: TGTGCCAGCAACCCCGCGGGGCGACGCTATGGCTACACCTTC

size: -
J: TRBJ2-3
V: TRBV7-2
D: TRBD2
CDR3: CASSREGRGASTDTQYF
DNA: TGTGCCAGCAGCCGGGAGGGACGCGGAGCTAGCACAGATACGCAGTATTTT

size: once
J: TRBJ2-3
V: TRBV3-1/TRBV3-2
D: -
CDR3: CASSQVTGGGTDTQYF
DNA: TGTGCCAGCAGCCAAGTTACGGGCGGGGGCACAGATACGCAGTATTTT

size: -
J: TRBJ2-3
V: TRBV19
D: TRBD1
CDR3: CASSKGQGIDTQYF
DNA: TGTGCCAGTAGTAAGGGACAGGGGATCGATACGCAGTATTTT

size: -
J: TRBJ2-7
V: TRBV7-2
D: TRBD2
CDR3: CASSLSGFVEQYF
DNA: TGTGCCAGCAGCCTTAGCGGGTTCGTCGAGCAGTACTTC

size: -
J: TRBJ1-1
V: TRBV6-2/TRBV6-3
D: -
CDR3: CASSYDRRVGAEAFF
DNA: TGTGCCAGCAGTTACGATCGGAGGGTGGGAGCGGAAGCTTTCTTT

size: -
J: TRBJ1-1
V: TRBV3-1/TRBV3-2
D: -
CDR3: CASSQDMWGGATEAFF
DNA: TGTGCCAGCAGCCAAGATATGTGGGGGGGGGCCACTGAAGCTTTCTTT

size: -
J: TRBJ2-3
V: TRBV6-2/TRBV6-3
D: TRBD1
CDR3: CASSLYGTGADTQYF
DNA: TGTGCCAGCAGCCTATACGGGACAGGGGCCGATACGCAGTATTTT

size: -
J: TRBJ1-1
V: TRBV15
D: -
CDR3: CATSREARNTEAFF
DNA: TGTGCCACCAGCAGAGAAGCCCGGAACACTGAAGCTTTCTTT

size: once
J: TRBJ1-1
V: TRBV6-2/TRBV6-3
D: -
CDR3: CASSPTLLNTEAFF
DNA: TGTGCCAGCAGTCCGACACTCCTGAACACTGAAGCTTTCTTT

size: -
J: TRBJ2-7
V: TRBV29-1
D: -
CDR3: CSGRQADSYEQYF
DNA: TGCAGCGGCCGACAGGCAGACTCCTACGAGCAGTACTTC

size: -
J: TRBJ1-6
V: TRBV5-1
D: TRBD1
CDR3: CASRRDLGQGDSPLHF
DNA: TGCGCCAGCAGGCGAGATTTGGGACAGGGAGATTCACCCCTCCACTTT

size: -
J: TRBJ2-1
V: TRBV7-9
D: TRBD1
CDR3: CASSLSRLGTATYNEQFF
DNA: TGTGCCAGCAGCTTAAGTCGGTTAGGGACAGCAACCTACAATGAGCAGTTCTTC

size: -
J: TRBJ1-2
V: TRBV6-5
D: -
CDR3: CASSYSRGTYGYTF
DNA: TGTGCCAGCAGTTACAGCCGGGGAACCTATGGCTACACCTTC

size: -
J: TRBJ2-6
V: TRBV18
D: -
CDR3: CASSPEWSGANVLTF
DNA: TGTGCCAGCTCACCAGAGTGGTCTGGGGCCAACGTCCTGACTTTC

size: -
J: TRBJ2-3
V: TRBV11-3
D: TRBD2
CDR3: CASSSGTSIDTQYF
DNA: TGTGCCAGCAGCTCCGGGACTAGCATCGATACGCAGTATTTT

size: -
J: TRBJ1-2
V: TRBV21-1
D: -
CDR3: CASSKEGTGFPRDYGYTF
DNA: TGTGCCAGCAGCAAAGAGGGGACAGGGTTTCCACGGGACTATGGCTACACCTTC

size: few
J: TRBJ2-3
V: TRBV30
D: -
CDR3: CAWSGGPPTDTQYF
DNA: TGTGCCTGGAGCGGGGGGCCCCCCACAGATACGCAGTATTTT

size: -
J: TRBJ1-5
V: TRBV6-2/TRBV6-3
D: -
CDR3: CASSFQYQPQHF
DNA: TGTGCCAGCAGTTTTCAATATCAGCCCCAGCATTTT

size: -
J: TRBJ1-1
V: TRBV12-3/TRBV12-4
D: -
CDR3: CASSPRVNTEAFF
DNA: TGTGCCAGCAGCCCCAGGGTGAACACTGAAGCTTTCTTT

size: -
J: TRBJ1-1
V: TRBV5-1
D: TRBD1
CDR3: CASSSRTGRNTEAFF
DNA: TGCGCCAGCAGCTCCCGGACAGGGCGGAACACTGAAGCTTTCTTT

size: -
J: TRBJ1-1
V: TRBV6-5
D: -
CDR3: CASSVAGKNTEAFF
DNA: TGTGCCAGCAGCGTGGCGGGGAAGAACACTGAAGCTTTCTTT

size: -
J: TRBJ2-5
V: TRBV7-9
D: -
CDR3: CASSFTREETQYF
DNA: TGTGCCAGCAGCTTTACACGGGAAGAGACCCAGTACTTC

size: -
J: TRBJ1-2
V: TRBV7-2
D: -
CDR3: CASSPLIGPQRSYTF
DNA: TGTGCCAGCAGCCCGTTGATAGGACCACAGCGGAGCTACACCTTC

size: -
J: TRBJ1-1
V: TRBV7-9
D: -
CDR3: CASSADRSEAFF
DNA: TGTGCCAGCAGCGCGGACAGATCTGAAGCTTTCTTT

size: -
J: TRBJ2-3
V: TRBV20-1
D: -
CDR3: CSATFTDTQYF
DNA: TGCAGTGCTACCTTCACAGATACGCAGTATTTT